These T cell receptor beta chains were read from a single sample in a study of CXCR3-negative and CXCR3-positive naive CD8 T cells. TCRdb re-called the 5' RACE reads, yielding one record per CDR3 amino acid sequence without DNA. This sample's table has tens of thousands of distinct CDR3 sequences. Material: naive CXCR3- CD8+ T cells from blood. These receptors all stem from a human donor in good health. Some clones in this sample may be carry-over from other donors' samples. The CDR3 runs from the conserved cysteine through the conserved F or W. The listing skips clone size in some rows; elsewhere it reads once, few, many or a size class.

J gene	V gene	clone size	CDR3 protein
TRBJ2-5	TRBV7-9	-	CASSLPSEGETQYF
TRBJ2-1	TRBV11-2	-	CASSAGLAGGDEQFF
TRBJ2-7	TRBV7-2	-	CASSLEGGLAGRSYEQYF
TRBJ2-1	TRBV28	-	CASSSGTSGRAGVYEQFF
TRBJ2-3	TRBV12-3/TRBV12-4	-	CASSPYGLAGPTDTQYF
TRBJ2-5	TRBV20-1	-	CSARVAGEETQYF
TRBJ2-1	TRBV20-1	-	CSARGPLGREGTDNEQFF
TRBJ2-3	TRBV6-4	-	CASSETSGGSTDTQYF
TRBJ2-1	TRBV19	-	CASSIGLVNEQFF
TRBJ1-5	TRBV7-8	-	CASSLLASLKSNQPQHF
TRBJ2-5	TRBV7-3	-	CASSLILKETQYF
TRBJ2-1	TRBV3-1	-	CASSPGSAAGNEQFF
TRBJ2-1	TRBV6-6	-	CASSFTPVGSYNEQFF
TRBJ2-5	TRBV24-1	-	CATSGYGPGPTQETQYF
TRBJ2-1	TRBV9	-	CASSVALAGNNEQFF
TRBJ2-7	TRBV13	-	CASSFLAGGIGEQYF
TRBJ1-5	TRBV10-3	-	CAISESGPPPNQPQHF
TRBJ1-1	TRBV6-1	-	CASSEADENTEAFF
TRBJ2-1	TRBV5-6	-	CASSLATGALYNEQFF
TRBJ2-1	TRBV5-1	-	CASSPGLEGNEQFF
TRBJ2-1	TRBV2	-	CASSETDEQFF
TRBJ1-1	TRBV7-8	-	CASSPGYDTEAFF
TRBJ1-5	TRBV28	-	CASSLMVGAYQPQHF
TRBJ2-4	TRBV20-1	-	CSADELGDPPKNIQYF
TRBJ2-1	TRBV18	-	CASSPWTNSYNEQFF
TRBJ1-4	TRBV28	-	CASSTWGDRVEKLFF
TRBJ1-5	TRBV5-1	-	CASSTGQNQPQHF
TRBJ2-1	TRBV29-1	-	CSVVSPNYNEQFF
TRBJ1-1	TRBV29-1	-	CSAEYGTGLGRDTEAFF
TRBJ2-3	TRBV28	-	CASSFFGRAYRITDTQYF
TRBJ1-5	TRBV27	-	CASSLSGFSPQHF
TRBJ1-2	TRBV2	-	CASSDSGGGMPGYTF
TRBJ2-7	TRBV11-2	-	CASSLALVAYEQYF
TRBJ2-3	TRBV20-1	-	CSARDPLLAGVTDTQYF
TRBJ2-7	TRBV29-1	-	CSVASSGSSYEQYF
TRBJ2-3	TRBV20-1	-	CSARSGLAGAHTQYF
TRBJ1-5	TRBV23-1	medium-sized	CASSQYQGGSNQPQHF
TRBJ2-3	TRBV5-4	-	CASSFGGLAELSTDTQYF
TRBJ2-7	TRBV7-8	-	CASSLVSGQYVPYEQYF
TRBJ2-2	TRBV5-1	-	CASSLGRNTGELFF
TRBJ1-2	TRBV6-6	-	CASSYHDRDSNTF
TRBJ1-2	TRBV29-1	-	CSVTGGRVGYGYTF